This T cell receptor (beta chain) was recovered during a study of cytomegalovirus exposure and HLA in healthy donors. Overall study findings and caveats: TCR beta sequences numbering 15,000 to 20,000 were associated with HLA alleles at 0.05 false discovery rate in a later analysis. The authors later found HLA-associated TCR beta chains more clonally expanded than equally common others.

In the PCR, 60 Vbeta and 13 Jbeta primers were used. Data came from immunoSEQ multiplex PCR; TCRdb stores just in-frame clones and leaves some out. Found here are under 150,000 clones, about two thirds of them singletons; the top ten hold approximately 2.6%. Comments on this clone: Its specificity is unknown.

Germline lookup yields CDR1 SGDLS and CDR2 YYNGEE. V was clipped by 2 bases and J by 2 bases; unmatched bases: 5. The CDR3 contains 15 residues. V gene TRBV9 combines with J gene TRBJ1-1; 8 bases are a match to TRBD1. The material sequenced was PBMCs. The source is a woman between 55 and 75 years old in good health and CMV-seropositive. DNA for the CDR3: TGTGCCAGCAGCGTCCCGACAGGGGTTAACACTGAAGCTTTCTTT. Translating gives CASSVPTGVNTEAFF.